This record concerns one T cell receptor (beta chain) sequence. CDR1 is PRHDT, CDR2 FYEKMQ, per germline (reference sequence). The CDR3 contains 17 residues. V trimming: 2 bases; J trimming: 4 bases; junction bases outside the gene matches: 13. These data come from a study of blood T cell repertoires in COVID-19. Per the authors' pipeline: Amplification of reference gene primers was used by the study to estimate nucleated cell counts. Produced via immunoSEQ multiplex PCR; TCRdb's table is partial and in-frame only. The V and J calls and the clone size are those of that table, but D and trimming were determined from the DNA. The table records around 130,000 clones, around nine tenths of them present only once.

This sequence joins TRBV13 and TRBJ1-2, with 7 bases that match TRBD1. The sequencing input was peripheral blood. The clonotype comes from a woman aged 45-60 years with acute or convalescent COVID-19. The CDR3 loop reads CASSLKSTEGAGYGYTF. For the CDR3, the DNA is TGTGCCAGCAGCTTAAAGTCCACGGAGGGGGCGGGCTATGGCTACACCTTC. The full variable domain, with the rest looked up from reference TRBV13 and TRBJ1-2, is AAGVIQSPRHLIKEKRETATLKCYPIPRHDTVYWYQQGPGQDPQFLISFYEKMQSDKGSIPDRFSAQQFSDYHSELNMSSLELGDSALYFCASSLKSTEGAGYGYTFGSGTRLTVV.